What follows is one T cell receptor beta chain and its context. The target antigen is unknown. Molecular-barcoded quantitative 5'-RACE produced these TCR beta libraries. TCRdb used MiXCR to reprocess the 5' RACE reads, holding one entry per CDR3 protein. The data contain approximately 500,000 distinct CDR3 sequences, roughly 13% of them seen just once; the ten biggest clones take up about 6.5%. This sample stems from a study of CD8 T cells in ankylosing spondylitis. Study-wide results and caveats: Both synovial fluid and blood in reactive arthritis had previously been reported to carry some motif variants. With a CD8+ phenotype, disease-linked clones were relatively rare in peripheral blood. Enrichment of disease-linked clones was reportedly significant in matched ankylosing spondylitis synovial fluid. It appeared that ankylosing spondylitis blood was characterized by a TCR beta motif of under ten highly homologous variants.

This CDR3 is built from 15 residues. J lost 3 bases, V lost 4 bases, and 7 bases had no gene match. The germline V gene encodes CDR1 MNHEY and CDR2 SMNVEV (reference sequence). Sequencing was carried out using blood, either unsorted or a sorted T cell fraction (not recorded which). V gene TRBV27 combines with J gene TRBJ2-3; 7 positions match TRBD1. The TCR comes from a male donor with ankylosing spondylitis. CDR3 sequence reads: CASSSPGGPTDTQYF. The DNA of the CDR3 is TGTGCCAGCAGTTCCCCAGGGGGTCCTACAGATACGCAGTATTTT.